A selection of T cell receptor beta chains follows, all from one sample in a study of blood T cell repertoires in COVID-19. The table came from immunoSEQ multiplex PCR; TCRdb's copy has only in-frame clones and leaves some out. The sample has roughly 180,000 clones; 80% to 85% are singletons. Sequencing used peripheral blood. These receptors were obtained from a woman between 40 and 50 years old with COVID-19, enrolled during active disease. Both conserved end residues are part of each CDR3. The D gene is left open where the match is weak. For some rows the clone size is stated as once, few or many, or as a class when expanded; others skip it.

CDR3 DNA,CDR3 protein,J gene,clone size,D gene,V gene
TGTGCCAGCAGCGTGACAGGGACCCCAACTAATGAAAAACTGTTTTTT,CASSVTGTPTNEKLFF,TRBJ1-4,-,TRBD1,TRBV9
TGTGCCAGTACTCTGGACAGGGGAAGGTTGAACACTGAAGCTTTCTTT,CASTLDRGRLNTEAFF,TRBJ1-1,-,TRBD1,TRBV19
TGTGCCAGCAGCTCACGACTCTTCTCTGGAAACACCATATATTTT,CASSSRLFSGNTIYF,TRBJ1-3,-,-,TRBV7-2
TGTGCCAGTAGTGACTGGCAGGGGAATTCACCCCTCCACTTT,CASSDWQGNSPLHF,TRBJ1-6,-,-,TRBV19
TGTGCCAGTAGTCAGGGACAGGGGTTCTACGAGCAGTACTTC,CASSQGQGFYEQYF,TRBJ2-7,-,TRBD1,TRBV19
TGTGCCATCAGTGAGTCTATTCTTCGGGGGGAAGCTTTCTTT,CAISESILRGEAFF,TRBJ1-1,-,-,TRBV10-3
TGTGCCAGTAGCCCCACTCACACAGATACGCAGTATTTT,CASSPTHTDTQYF,TRBJ2-3,-,-,TRBV6-5
TGCGCCAGCAGTCTGACAGGGTGGGGAATTGAAAAACTGTTTTTT,CASSLTGWGIEKLFF,TRBJ1-4,few,TRBD1,TRBV4-1
TGTGCCAGCAGCTTAGAGGGGAGGTTCTGGAACACTGAAGCTTTCTTT,CASSLEGRFWNTEAFF,TRBJ1-1,-,-,TRBV7-9
TGTGCCAGCACCACGGGGGGATCCTACAATGAGCAGTTCTTC,CASTTGGSYNEQFF,TRBJ2-1,-,TRBD2,TRBV6-5
TGTGCCAGTAGCCCAGGGACAGGGCTTTTCACAGATACGCAGTATTTT,CASSPGTGLFTDTQYF,TRBJ2-3,-,TRBD1,TRBV19
TGCGCCAGCAGTGAGGGGACAGCCCGGGTCGAGCAGTACTTC,CASSEGTARVEQYF,TRBJ2-7,-,TRBD1,TRBV10-1
TGTGCCAGTAGTAATCAGGGGAGAAACTATGGCTACACCTTC,CASSNQGRNYGYTF,TRBJ1-2,-,-,TRBV19
TGCGCCAGCAGACTTTGGGCAGGGGGTTCCTACGAGCAGTACTTC,CASRLWAGGSYEQYF,TRBJ2-7,-,TRBD1,TRBV5-1
TGTGCCAGTAGTATAGGGACTAGCGGGGCAGGGGATACGCAGTATTTT,CASSIGTSGAGDTQYF,TRBJ2-3,-,TRBD2,TRBV19
TGTGCCAGTAGTCGCTCCGGTGCGGATGAGCAGTTCTTC,CASSRSGADEQFF,TRBJ2-1,few,-,TRBV19
TGTGCCAGCAGCGCGATCGGTGGCCTAGCGCTGAACACCGGGGAGCTGTTTTTT,CASSAIGGLALNTGELFF,TRBJ2-2,-,-,TRBV11-2
TGTGCCAGCAGCCAAGGGACAGTTAATCAGCCCCAGCATTTT,CASSQGTVNQPQHF,TRBJ1-5,-,-,TRBV3-1/TRBV3-2